One T cell receptor beta chain is described in this entry. Its antigen is unidentified. This sample was included in a study of T cell clonotyping in hematopoietic cell transplantation. Findings and caveats of the study: Higher Inverse Simpson Index values in graft donor and pretransplant recipient predicted broader posttransplant TCR diversity. Recipient TCR diversity dropped after transplant; expanded clonotypes rose from day 30 to 180. At the given depth, recipient repertoires were over 95% de novo clonotypes.

Profiling relied on immunoSEQ multiplex PCR, and the TCRdb table lists in-frame clones only, not all of them. The sample holds some 6,000 clones, about 97% seen once. The CDR3 has 14 residues. The ends lost 2 bases at V and 2 bases at J; junction bases unmatched: 4. CDR1 and CDR2 from the germline V gene are GTSNPN and SVGIG (reference sequence). Time point given: recipient sample about 28 days before transplant, after cytoreduction. Blood collection times were about day -28 and days 30, 100, 180 posttransplant. The sample consisted of peripheral blood mononuclear cells, taken before stem cell transplant. The origin of this receptor is a man in his 70s with acute myeloid leukemia. Some clones in this sample may be carry-over from other donors' samples. The chain couples TRBV30 to TRBJ2-3; 7 nucleotides line up with TRBD2. This chain's CDR3 is CAWSRLAYTDTQYF. CDR3 coding DNA: TGTGCCTGGAGTAGACTAGCCTACACAGATACGCAGTATTTT. The full variable domain, in which reference TRBV30 and TRBJ2-3 provide the parts outside the CDR3, is SQTIHQWPATLVQPVGSPLSLECTVEGTSNPNLYWYRQAAGRGLQLLFYSVGIGQISSEVPQNLSASRPQDRQFILSSKKLLLSDSGFYLCAWSRLAYTDTQYFGPGTRLTVL.